These T cell receptor beta chains were read from a single sample in a study of blood T cell repertoires in COVID-19. Profiled with immunoSEQ multiplex PCR; TCRdb holds only in-frame clones, not every one. The data contain some 120,000 clones, around three quarters of them singletons. The sequenced sample consisted of peripheral blood. The receptors stem from a human donor in a cohort sampled during active COVID-19. Each CDR3 is given with its conserved first and last residue. D genes are given only for firm matches. Clone sizes are given selectively: once, few, many, or a class where the clone is expanded.

J gene,D gene,clone size,V gene,CDR3 protein,CDR3 DNA
TRBJ2-7,NA,NA,TRBV6-5,CASTPKPEAYEQYF,TGTGCCAGCACCCCCAAACCTGAGGCCTACGAGCAGTACTTC
TRBJ2-1,NA,NA,TRBV5-1,CASSLSGLTYNEQFF,TGCGCCAGCAGCTTATCAGGACTAACCTACAATGAGCAGTTCTTC
TRBJ2-2,NA,NA,TRBV5-6,CASSLDLNTGELFF,TGTGCCAGCAGCTTGGACCTAAACACCGGGGAGCTGTTTTTT
TRBJ2-7,NA,NA,TRBV25-1,CASSDPSRDSGEQYF,TGTGCCAGCAGTGACCCTTCCCGGGACTCTGGAGAGCAGTACTTC
TRBJ2-7,TRBD1,few,TRBV7-8,CASSPKTGGPYEQYF,TGTGCCAGCAGCCCTAAGACAGGGGGGCCCTACGAGCAGTACTTC
TRBJ2-2,NA,NA,TRBV19,CASSIGGVRTGELFF,TGTGCCAGTAGTATAGGCGGGGTCCGCACCGGGGAGCTGTTTTTT
TRBJ1-2,NA,NA,TRBV29-1,CSTDRPRGYGYTF,TGCAGCACGGACAGACCCCGGGGATATGGCTACACCTTC
TRBJ1-2,TRBD1,NA,TRBV6-6,CASDSTGNGYGYTF,TGTGCCAGCGATTCGACAGGGAACGGCTATGGCTACACCTTC
TRBJ2-7,TRBD2,once,TRBV5-6,CASSFSSGPYEQYF,TGTGCCAGCAGCTTTTCTAGCGGCCCCTACGAGCAGTACTTC
TRBJ1-6,TRBD1,NA,TRBV7-8,CASSTEGGGTRAPLHF,TGTGCCAGCAGCACGGAAGGGGGCGGAACCAGGGCACCCCTCCACTTT
TRBJ2-7,TRBD1,NA,TRBV27,CASSGSGTGEDEQYF,TGTGCCAGCAGCGGATCCGGGACAGGGGAGGACGAGCAGTACTTC
TRBJ2-3,TRBD1,NA,TRBV5-1,CASSLNRGEGTQYF,TGCGCCAGCAGCTTGAACAGGGGCGAAGGTACGCAGTATTTT
TRBJ2-1,TRBD1,NA,TRBV28,CASSPSGTGKANEQFF,TGTGCCAGCAGTCCCTCGGGGACAGGGAAAGCCAATGAGCAGTTCTTC
TRBJ2-7,TRBD2,NA,TRBV2,CASGPPSGGIYEQYF,TGTGCCAGCGGCCCCCCTAGCGGGGGGATCTACGAGCAGTACTTC
TRBJ1-2,TRBD1,NA,TRBV28,CASRLPGQGLEGYTF,TGTGCCAGCAGACTACCGGGACAGGGGCTTGAGGGCTACACCTTC
TRBJ1-5,NA,NA,TRBV28,CASSFRGVDQPQHF,TGTGCCAGCAGTTTCAGGGGAGTGGATCAGCCCCAGCATTTT
TRBJ1-4,NA,NA,TRBV19,CASSIVGHTATNEKLFF,TGTGCCAGTAGTATAGTGGGGCATACCGCAACTAATGAAAAACTGTTTTTT
TRBJ2-7,NA,NA,TRBV6-6,CASKESYEQYF,TGTGCCAGCAAGGAGTCCTACGAGCAGTACTTC
TRBJ2-7,NA,NA,TRBV5-1,CASSRKEGAGSTSSYEQYF,TGCGCCAGCAGCCGAAAAGAGGGAGCGGGCTCTACTAGCTCCTACGAGCAGTACTTC
TRBJ1-6,NA,few,TRBV7-2,CASSAPRSSPLHF,TGTGCCAGCAGCGCCCCTCGGAGTTCACCCCTCCACTTT
TRBJ1-4,NA,NA,TRBV4-2,CASSLEGQRGSEKLFF,TGTGCCAGCAGCCTCGAAGGGCAACGGGGAAGCGAAAAACTGTTTTTT
TRBJ1-2,NA,NA,TRBV19,CASSLAGKSNGYTF,TGTGCCAGTAGCCTGGCGGGGAAAAGTAATGGCTACACCTTC
TRBJ1-5,NA,NA,TRBV18,CASSPTDNQPQHF,TGTGCCAGCTCACCGACTGACAATCAGCCCCAGCATTTT
TRBJ1-2,NA,NA,TRBV30,CAHAQGGGYTF,TGTGCCCACGCCCAGGGCGGTGGCTACACCTTC